A single sample is the source of the 29 T cell receptor beta chains below, sequenced in a study of blood T cell repertoires in COVID-19. Profiled with immunoSEQ multiplex PCR; TCRdb holds only in-frame clones, not every one. The table has around 260,000 clones, 85% to 90% seen once. Sequenced: peripheral blood. These receptors all come from a man aged 30-40 years with acute or convalescent COVID-19.

Only one count was recorded for this clone. The rearrangement links TRBV9 to TRBJ1-2, with D possibly TRBD1 on 5 matching bases. The V end lost 0 bases, the J end lost 9 bases, and 9 bases lay between the germline ends. CDR1 and CDR2 from the germline V gene are SGDLS and YYNGEE. The CDR3 extends over 12 amino acids. The CDR3 spells CASSVDGASYTF. The CDR3 bases are TGTGCCAGCAGCGTAGATGGGGCCAGCTACACCTTC.

V usage is TRBV5-1 and J usage is TRBJ1-1; TRBD1 matches at 8 bases. There are 16 residues in the CDR3. Germline-derived CDR1 and CDR2 are SGHRS and YFSETQ. V shed 4 bases, J shed 4 bases, and the junction held 12 bases outside the gene matches. CDR3 protein: CASSPAAGGAGTEAFF. DNA of the CDR3: TGCGCCAGCAGCCCGGCGGCAGGGGGCGCGGGCACTGAAGCTTTCTTT.

The chain links TRBV4-1 to TRBJ1-2; TRBD1 agrees at 7 bases. Germline CDR1 is MGHRA and CDR2 is YSYEKL. The CDR3 covers 15 residues. V trimming: 3 bases; J trimming: 4 bases; junction bases outside the gene matches: 8. For the CDR3, the DNA is TGCGCCAGCAGCCAGTCCGGGACAGAGATCTATGGCTACACCTTC. This sequence encodes CASSQSGTEIYGYTF.

V and J are TRBV30 and TRBJ1-1; D remains unclear. The CDR3 consists of 13 residues. Trimming left V 3 bases short and J 0 bases short, with 8 bases between. Germline-derived CDR1 and CDR2 are GTSNPN and SVGIG (reference sequence). The CDR3 loop reads CAWSPAVNTEAFF. CDR3 sequence (DNA): TGTGCCTGGAGCCCTGCAGTGAACACTGAAGCTTTCTTT. The variable domain in full, with the rest retrieved from reference TRBV30 and TRBJ1-1, is SQTIHQWPATLVQPVGSPLSLECTVEGTSNPNLYWYRQAAGRGLQLLFYSVGIGQISSEVPQNLSASRPQDRQFILSSKKLLLSDSGFYLCAWSPAVNTEAFFGQGTRLTVV.

The gene calls are TRBV2 and TRBJ1-1, with D unresolved. Trimming cost V 1 base and J 3 bases, with 6 bases left between them. From germline, CDR1 is SNHLY and CDR2 FYNNEI. There are 13 residues in the CDR3. Here the CDR3 reads CASSEDRDTEAFF. CDR3 sequence (DNA): TGTGCCAGCAGTGAAGACCGGGACACTGAAGCTTTCTTT.

V is TRBV2 and J is TRBJ2-3, with 10 bases fitting TRBD2. Trimming took 5 bases from V and 4 from J; bases not matched to a gene: 12. The CDR3 runs to 17 residues. The germline CDR1 and CDR2 sequences are SNHLY and FYNNEI. The CDR3 is CASSTPEDGLAADTQYF. CDR3 bases: TGTGCCAGCAGTACGCCAGAGGACGGACTAGCGGCAGATACGCAGTATTTT.

The V and J genes are TRBV7-2 and TRBJ2-2; 11 positions match TRBD2. The J segment lost 3 bases and the V segment lost 6 bases, leaving 6 bases of the junction unmatched. Germline V gene lookup returns CDR1 SGHTA and CDR2 FQGNSA. The CDR3 sequence is 16 residues long. The CDR3 sequence: CASSQRLAGYTGELFF. In DNA form, the CDR3 reads TGTGCCAGCAGTCAAAGACTAGCGGGGTACACCGGGGAGCTGTTTTTT.

This clone was seen a single time. The chain uses TRBV24-1 and TRBJ1-4; 8 bases are shared with TRBD1. Germline values: CDR1 KGHDR, CDR2 SFDVKD. Trimming took 2 bases from V and 5 from J; bases not matched to a gene: 6. CDR3 length equals 16 residues. The DNA of the CDR3 is TGTGCCACCAGTGATTCAAGACAGGGGCCCAATGAAAAACTGTTTTTT. Its translation is CATSDSRQGPNEKLFF.

The genes are TRBV27 and TRBJ1-6; D uncertain. V lost 0 bases to trimming and J lost 7 bases, with 13 bases between them. This CDR3 comprises 16 residues. CDR1 is MNHEY, CDR2 SMNVEV, per germline (reference sequence). The CDR3, as DNA: TGTGCCAGCAGTTTATCGGGATCTCGGGGAAATTCACCCCTCCACTTT. Translation gives CASSLSGSRGNSPLHF.

The chain couples TRBV28 to TRBJ1-5, with a possible D match to TRBD1 (5 bases). This CDR3 comprises 14 residues. V was clipped by 10 bases and J by 5 bases, with 18 bases between them. CDR1 and CDR2 from the germline V gene are MDHEN and SYDVKM. The CDR3 coding sequence is TGTGCCAACTCTCCTGGGGCGGCTGATCAGCCCCAGCATTTT. Its translation: CANSPGAADQPQHF.

This clone was counted only a few times. This rearrangement joins TRBV2 to TRBJ2-2, with 8 bases fitting TRBD2. Germline V CDR1 and CDR2: SNHLY, FYNNEI. CDR3 length: 15 amino acids. Germline trimming cut 9 bases from V and 4 bases from J; bases unmatched to any gene: 10. The CDR3 DNA follows: TGTGCCAGTGGCAACCAGCGGGGGCTCACCGGGGAGCTGTTTTTT. Encoded protein: CASGNQRGLTGELFF.

Comment on this clone: The conserved phenylalanine or tryptophan is not found at the CDR3 terminus, so this likely reflects a read error. The DNA is left out, because the CDR3 cannot be placed on it with certainty; the CDR3 is given as TCRdb lists it. The chain couples TRBV19 to TRBJ1-6; the D segment call TRBD1 is taken from the table without a DNA check. CDR1 and CDR2 (germline): LNHDA, SQIVND (reference sequence). The CDR3 comprises 10 residues, both ends counted. CDR3 residues: CASTRNPQGL.

The rearrangement joins TRBV5-8 to TRBJ1-1; 8 bases fit TRBD1. CDR1 is SGHTS and CDR2 is YDEGEE in the germline V gene. The CDR3 is 16 residues long. The ends lost 4 bases at V and 0 bases at J; junction bases unmatched: 8. CDR3 nucleotide sequence: TGTGCCAGCAGCCCTGGACAGGGTCTGATGAACACTGAAGCTTTCTTT. Its protein is CASSPGQGLMNTEAFF.

This sequence joins TRBV4-1 and TRBJ1-5, with 7 bases aligning to TRBD1. Trimming cost V 0 bases and J 6 bases; bases outside gene matches: 5. Germline V gene sequence: CDR1 MGHRA, CDR2 YSYEKL. There are 15 residues in the CDR3. The CDR3 bases are TGCGCCAGCAGCCAAGAGGGGCAGGGGGGTCAGCCCCAGCATTTT. This translates into CASSQEGQGGQPQHF.

The chain combines TRBV4-1 with TRBJ2-7; 7 nucleotides line up with TRBD2. Germline loops: CDR1 MGHRA, CDR2 YSYEKL. J gave up 6 bases and V 6 bases, and 8 bases lay outside the gene matches. This CDR3 comprises 13 residues. In DNA, the CDR3 is TGCGCCAGCAGAAGGGTGGGGGGGAGCGAGCAGTACTTC. Residues: CASRRVGGSEQYF.

The V gene is TRBV6-5, the J gene TRBJ2-7, with D possibly being TRBD2 (5 bases). Germline lookup yields CDR1 MNHEY and CDR2 SVGAGI. This CDR3 is 11 amino acids long. Trimming took 6 bases from V and 7 from J, leaving 10 bases between them. CDR3 sequence: CASRVALEQYF. CDR3 sequence (DNA): TGTGCCAGCAGAGTAGCGTTGGAGCAGTACTTC.

The chain is built from TRBV18 and TRBJ1-2; D unresolved. With 6 bases removed from V and 2 bases from J, the gap between germline ends came to 16 bases. This CDR3 is 15 amino acids long. The germline V gene encodes CDR1 KGHSH and CDR2 LQKENI. The CDR3 coding sequence is TGTGCCAGCTCCCAGATTGGGGAGGCCAACTATGGCTACACCTTC. Amino acid sequence: CASSQIGEANYGYTF.

V usage is TRBV28 and J usage is TRBJ1-1, with D hard to call. CDR1 MDHEN and CDR2 SYDVKM come from the germline V gene. The CDR3 is made up of 14 amino acids. V dropped 3 bases and J dropped 4 bases, with 12 bases sitting between them. CDR3 DNA sequence: TGTGCCAGCAGTTTTCAGTCCGGGGTCACTGAAGCTTTCTTT. Its translation: CASSFQSGVTEAFF.

The chain recombines TRBV4-1 with TRBJ1-6; a weak D match, TRBD1 (6 bases). Deletions cut 1 base from V and 10 bases from J, with 17 bases between. The CDR3 is 16 residues long. CDR1 and CDR2 (germline): MGHRA, YSYEKL. CDR3 loop: CASSQGSGASKSPLHF. CDR3 nucleotide sequence: TGCGCCAGCAGCCAAGGATCAGGGGCCTCAAAGTCACCCCTCCACTTT.

This chain joins TRBV6-1 and TRBJ1-5; D call uncertain. This CDR3 comprises 13 residues. Germline assignment: CDR1 MNHNS and CDR2 SASEGT. The V end was cut by 1 base, the J end by 7 bases, with 8 bases between. CDR3 DNA: TGTGCCAGCAGTGAAGTTGAGGGACAGCCCCAGCATTTT. Translation gives CASSEVEGQPQHF.

The rearrangement links TRBV29-1 to TRBJ2-5; 9 bases are a match to TRBD2. Germline V gene data show CDR1 as SQVTM and CDR2 as ANQGSEA. CDR3 length: 13 amino acids. For the CDR3, the DNA is TGCAGTCTGGCGGGGGGGGCCGGGGAGACCCAGTACTTC. Protein sequence: CSLAGGAGETQYF.

This clone was counted a single time. The genes are TRBV29-1 and TRBJ2-7; 8 bases are a match to TRBD1. V was clipped by 4 bases and J by 7 bases; unmatched bases: 6. This CDR3 has 12 residues. From germline, CDR1 is SQVTM and CDR2 ANQGSEA. The CDR3 region is CSVAAGGREQYF. The CDR3, as DNA: TGCAGCGTTGCGGCAGGGGGCAGGGAGCAGTACTTC.

This chain links TRBV5-1 with TRBJ2-7; 7 nucleotides line up with TRBD2. The germline V gene has CDR1 SGHRS and CDR2 YFSETQ. The CDR3 sequence is 15 residues long. V lost 4 bases and J lost 5; bases outside the gene matches: 12. In DNA form, the CDR3 reads TGCGCCAGCAGCCCCGGGACTACCTTTGGGAACGAGCAGTACTTC. As protein: CASSPGTTFGNEQYF.

The rearrangement uses TRBV28 and TRBJ1-5; TRBD1 matches 8 bases. The CDR3 is 18 amino acids. V trimming: 1 base; J trimming: 6 bases; junction bases outside the gene matches: 14. From germline, CDR1 is MDHEN and CDR2 SYDVKM. The CDR3 here is CASSLLKGQELIGQPQHF. The DNA for the CDR3 is TGTGCCAGCAGTTTATTGAAGGGACAGGAACTTATCGGTCAGCCCCAGCATTTT.

The chain couples TRBV27 to TRBJ1-2; possible D gene TRBD1, 6 bases. With 4 bases removed from V and 8 bases from J, the gap between germline ends came to 26 bases. This CDR3 region has 17 residues. Germline V gene lookup returns CDR1 MNHEY and CDR2 SMNVEV (reference sequence). Here the CDR3 reads CASSSINLRQDRRGYTF. The CDR3 nucleotides read TGTGCCAGCAGTTCGATAAACCTTCGACAGGATCGTAGGGGCTACACCTTC.

The rearrangement uses TRBV3-1 (or the pseudogene TRBV3-2) and TRBJ2-7; 8 bases align to TRBD1. The CDR3 runs 13 residues. V trimming: 6 bases; J trimming: 4 bases; junction bases outside the gene matches: 5. Per the germline V gene, CDR1 is LGHDT and CDR2 is YNNKEL (reference sequence). The CDR3 DNA sequence: TGTGCCAGCAGGCAGGGGGCTCTATACGAGCAGTACTTC. Its protein product is CASRQGALYEQYF.

Regarding this clone: The sample contains more than one DNA sequence encoding this CDR3. This chain connects TRBV7-9 to TRBJ2-6; weak D call: TRBD2 (5 bases). CDR3 length: 16 residues. Per the germline V gene, CDR1 is SEHNR and CDR2 is FQNEAQ (reference sequence). Trimming took off 1 base at V and 4 bases at J, with 11 bases between the two ends. The CDR3 DNA reads TGTGCCAGCAGCTTAGGGGCTGGGAGCGGGGCCAACGTCCTGACTTTC. Its protein product is CASSLGAGSGANVLTF.

The genes are TRBV5-4 and TRBJ2-7; 9 bases are a match to TRBD2. V lost 3 bases to trimming and J lost 5 bases; unmatched junction nucleotides: 12. Germline assignment: CDR1 SGHNT and CDR2 YYREEE (reference sequence). The CDR3 loop spans 16 amino acids. In DNA, the CDR3 is TGTGCCAGCAGCTCGAAAATGGGTAGCGGGAGTAACGAGCAGTACTTC. Protein product: CASSSKMGSGSNEQYF.

The chain joins TRBV2 to TRBJ2-7, with a weak D call TRBD2 (6 bases). This CDR3 comprises 13 residues. Trimming took 6 bases from V and 4 from J, leaving 13 bases between them. The germline gives CDR1 SNHLY, CDR2 FYNNEI. CDR3 in amino acids: CASRSTSRYEQYF. In nucleotides, the CDR3 is TGTGCCAGCAGATCGACTAGTAGGTACGAGCAGTACTTC.